This T cell receptor (beta chain) was captured by sequencing in a study of technical replicates of blood from a few donors (dated by TCRdb to about 2017). The CDR3 goes from the cysteine to the phenylalanine over 14 residues. The read is trimmed to its CDR3 DNA, 42 bases read in frame from base 1. Based on the germline V gene, the CDR1 and CDR2 sequences are KGHSH and LQKENI. The junction shows trimming of 2 bases on V and 7 bases on J, and the gene matches do not reach 5 bases of it. The library was built by means of the immunoSEQ multiplex PCR assay. As stored in TCRdb, this immuneACCESS dataset retains in-frame rearrangements with V and J assigned. A fraction of the clones does not appear; measured against another copy, unresolved V genes explain less than half of the discrepancy, and the remainder lacks a known reason. This sample gives around 80,000 clones in total; 85% to 95% of them show up just once. The ten largest make up 0.2% to 0.25% of the sample.

About this clone itself: It lacks a known antigen. Nothing much larger sits one base from this clone, and base qualities are not available.

The sequence joins TRBV18 to TRBJ2-7, and TRBD2 aligns with 10 junction nucleotides. Source material: T cells isolated from PBMCs. The source of this sequence is a human donor in good health. The CDR3 reads as follows: CASSPTSGMREQYF. The DNA is TGTGCCAGCTCACCAACTAGCGGGATGAGGGAGCAGTACTTC.